This TCR beta chain was captured in a study of esophageal squamous cell carcinoma under preoperative chemotherapy. This clonotype was detected only a few times. The CDR3 runs 15 residues. The V end was cut by 1 base, the J end by 10 bases, with 17 bases between. Germline loops: CDR1 MNHNS, CDR2 SASEGT. MiXCR, applied by TCRdb to the PCR reads, yields one record per CDR3 protein. This sample has almost 9,500 distinct CDR3 sequences, with over 40% found just once. Described time point: after preoperative PTX-NDP chemotherapy. Patients received paclitaxel-nedaplatin as preoperative chemotherapy before surgery.

V and J are TRBV6-1 and TRBJ2-1; D is tentatively TRBD1 or TRBD2 (5 bases each). The sequence was collected from a human donor with esophageal squamous cell carcinoma. The donor label of this sample is uncertain. This specimen was collected from a patient given preoperative chemotherapy. This chain's CDR3 is CASSEGDPSSYEQFF. The CDR3 region has the DNA TGTGCCAGCAGTGAAGGGGACCCAAGCTCCTACGAGCAGTTCTTC.